Each of the 11 T cell receptor beta chains below was sequenced from the same sample in a study of T cell changes during pregnancy in multiple sclerosis. The assay was immunoSEQ multiplex PCR, and TCRdb's table has in-frame clones only and misses some. The sample lists roughly 48,000 clones, approximately 92% seen once, with roughly 0.25% in the top ten. The material sequenced was CD4+ T cells from peripheral blood mononuclear cells, taken in the third trimester of pregnancy. The source of these receptors is a female donor with multiple sclerosis, enrolled in a pregnancy study.

The chain joins TRBV19 to TRBJ1-1; D possibly corresponds to TRBD1 (6 bases). The CDR3 extends over 13 amino acids. The germline V gene has CDR1 LNHDA and CDR2 SQIVND (reference sequence). Deletions cut 6 bases from V and 1 base from J, with 9 bases between. Written as DNA, the CDR3 is TGTGCCAGTAGCACGACAGGGAACACTGAAGCTTTCTTT. Translated: CASSTTGNTEAFF. Full variable domain (remainder filled in from reference TRBV19 and TRBJ1-1): DGGITQSPKYLFRKEGQNVTLSCEQNLNHDAMYWYRQDPGQGLRLIYYSQIVNDFQKGDIAEGYSVSREKKESFPLTVTSAQKNPTAFYLCASSTTGNTEAFFGQGTRLTVV.

The rearrangement links TRBV10-3 to TRBJ1-5; 10 bases line up with TRBD1. Germline V gene lookup returns CDR1 ENHRY and CDR2 SYGVKD. J lost 7 bases, V lost 0 bases, and 3 bases had no gene match. The CDR3 totals 15 residues. DNA of the CDR3: TGTGCCATCAGTGAGTCTGGGACAGGGGAACAGCCCCAGCATTTT. Its protein product is CAISESGTGEQPQHF.

V is TRBV5-1 and J is TRBJ2-5, with 12 bases identical to TRBD2. From germline, CDR1 is SGHRS and CDR2 YFSETQ. The CDR3 sequence is 15 residues long. V was clipped by 4 bases and J by 1 base; unmatched bases: 2. CDR3 protein: CASSTSGRTQETQYF. For the CDR3, the DNA is TGCGCCAGCAGCACTAGCGGGAGGACCCAAGAGACCCAGTACTTC.

The chain recombines TRBV9 with TRBJ2-3; D is perhaps TRBD2 (6 bases). Trimming left V 0 bases short and J 2 bases short, with 13 bases between. This CDR3 comprises 16 residues. Germline CDR1 SGDLS, CDR2 YYNGEE. The CDR3 loop reads CASSVGISGLTDTQYF. The CDR3 DNA reads as TGTGCCAGCAGCGTAGGGATTAGCGGCCTCACAGATACGCAGTATTTT.

The chain uses TRBV6-1 and TRBJ2-7; 10 bases are a match to TRBD2. The CDR3 is 14 amino acids. Germline lookup yields CDR1 MNHNS and CDR2 SASEGT. V lost 7 bases to trimming and J lost 4 bases; unmatched junction nucleotides: 7. The CDR3 loop reads CASKMASGRYEQYF. CDR3 nucleotides: TGTGCCAGCAAGATGGCTAGCGGGAGATACGAGCAGTACTTC.

The chain combines TRBV15 with TRBJ2-1, with a possible D match to TRBD2 (5 bases). CDR3 length equals 15 residues. V lost 0 bases, J lost 6 bases, and 12 bases lay in between. Germline lookup yields CDR1 LNHNV and CDR2 YYDKDF (reference sequence). As DNA, the CDR3 is TGTGCCACCAGCAGAGATAAGGACTCGGGCAATGAGCAGTTCTTC. Encoded protein: CATSRDKDSGNEQFF.

The chain recombines TRBV18 with TRBJ1-2; D may be TRBD1 (5 bases). V was shortened by 3 bases and J by 3 bases, with 8 bases between the two germline ends. CDR1 and CDR2 (germline): KGHSH, LQKENI. The CDR3 contains 13 residues. The CDR3 spells CASSPSGDYGYTF. CDR3 in DNA: TGTGCCAGCTCACCGTCGGGGGACTATGGCTACACCTTC.

The chain employs TRBV5-1 and TRBJ1-2; 9 nucleotides line up with TRBD1. CDR3 length equals 15 residues. Looked up from germline, CDR1 is SGHRS and CDR2 is YFSETQ. V shed 0 bases and J 6 bases; nucleotides not matched to a gene: 6. CDR3 nucleotides: TGCGCCAGCAGCTTGGCGGGACAGGGAGGCGATGGCTACACCTTC. This translates into CASSLAGQGGDGYTF.

The chain employs TRBV7-9 and TRBJ1-1; D is undetermined. This CDR3 has 14 residues. Germline V gene sequence: CDR1 SEHNR, CDR2 FQNEAQ (reference sequence). Trimming removed 1 base at V and 5 bases at J, with 11 bases between. CDR3 region: CASSLDGYGTEAFF. The CDR3 nucleotides are TGTGCCAGCAGCTTAGATGGGTACGGGACTGAAGCTTTCTTT. The entire variable domain, with the rest obtained from reference TRBV7-9 and TRBJ1-1, is as follows: DTGVSQNPRHKITKRGQNVTFRCDPISEHNRLYWYRQTLGQGPEFLTYFQNEAQLEKSRLLSDRFSAERPKGSFSTLEIQRTEQGDSAMYLCASSLDGYGTEAFFGQGTRLTVV.

The rearrangement uses TRBV30 and TRBJ1-1; possibly TRBD1 for D (5 bases). The V end lost 2 bases, the J end lost 0 bases, and 19 bases lay between the germline ends. In germline, CDR1 is GTSNPN, CDR2 SVGIG (reference sequence). This CDR3 is 17 amino acids long. DNA for the CDR3: TGTGCCTGGAGTACCGGAACCGGGGGGTTGGTGAACACTGAAGCTTTCTTT. Translated: CAWSTGTGGLVNTEAFF.

The chain couples TRBV6-1 to TRBJ1-4; 10 bases are a match to TRBD1. Germline-derived CDR1 and CDR2 are MNHNS and SASEGT. After removal of 3 bases from V and 4 bases from J, the junction contained 5 bases not matched to a gene. CDR3 size: 16 residues. The CDR3 DNA follows: TGTGCCAGCAGTGAGGGACAGGGGCTCGGTAATGAAAAACTGTTTTTT. It yields the protein CASSEGQGLGNEKLFF.